The 25 T cell receptor beta chains given below trace back to one sample, sequenced in a study of T cells after yellow fever vaccination. TCRdb reanalysed the 5' RACE reads using MiXCR and keeps one entry per CDR3 protein. The sample holds tens of thousands of distinct CDR3 sequences, about 10% seen once. The sample consisted of PBMCs, either bulk or a sorted T-cell subset (CD4+, CD8+, memory, or dextramer-sorted; not recorded which), taken roughly 14 days after the first yellow fever vaccination. Receptors originate from a man between 18 and 35 years old who received the YFV17D yellow fever vaccine.

This clonotype has a count of ten or more. Here the CDR3 DNA reads TGTGCCAGCAGCTCCGGGACTAGCGGCCAAAGGTACTTC. Translation gives CASSSGTSGQRYF. J is TRBJ2-7 and V is TRBV7-3; 11 bases are shared with TRBD2. Germline loops: CDR1 SGHTA, CDR2 FQGTGA. V lost 4 bases to trimming and J lost 12 bases; unmatched junction nucleotides: 8. This CDR3 comprises 13 residues.

This clonotype was seen at least ten times. J is TRBJ2-6 and V is TRBV11-2; possibly TRBD2 for D (6 bases). From germline, CDR1 is SGHAT and CDR2 FQNNGV. Deletions cut 5 bases from V and 2 bases from J, with 10 bases between. The CDR3 covers 15 residues. The CDR3 is CASSTRGAGANVLTF. CDR3 DNA: TGTGCCAGCAGCACGCGGGGAGCTGGGGCCAACGTCCTGACTTTC.

This clonotype was seen many times. The J gene is TRBJ2-2, the V gene TRBV6-1; the match to TRBD1 covers 9 bases. The CDR3 length is 15 residues. Trimming at V came to 5 bases and at J to 5 bases, leaving 6 bases not matched to a gene. Germline CDR1 and CDR2: MNHNS and SASEGT. The CDR3 loop is CASSPGTGLTGELFF. The DNA of the CDR3 is TGTGCCAGCAGTCCCGGGACAGGGTTGACCGGGGAGCTGTTTTTT.

In its sample, this clonotype was seen a few times. The V and J genes are TRBV5-4 and TRBJ2-7; D is perhaps TRBD2 (5 bases). The V and J ends lost 0 bases and 6 bases respectively, with 13 bases between them. Germline V gene lookup returns CDR1 SGHNT and CDR2 YYREEE (reference sequence). This CDR3 region has 14 residues. CDR3 residues: CASSLADEGGEQYF. CDR3 nucleotides: TGTGCCAGCAGCTTGGCCGACGAGGGCGGCGAGCAGTACTTC.

This clonotype ranks as medium-sized. The genes are TRBV7-2 and TRBJ2-7, with D hard to call. Trimming took off 1 base at V and 3 bases at J, with 7 bases between the two ends. The CDR3 has 13 residues. Per germline, CDR1 SGHTA and CDR2 FQGNSA. The CDR3 reads CASSLGGFYEQYF. The CDR3 coding sequence is TGTGCCAGCAGCTTAGGTGGGTTCTACGAGCAGTACTTC.

This clonotype was seen at least ten times. V gene TRBV12-5 combines with J gene TRBJ1-6, with TRBD1 identical over 7 bases. Trimming removed 7 bases from V and 8 bases from J; junction bases left unmatched: 8. CDR1 is LGHNT, CDR2 FRNRAP, per germline. The CDR3 covers 14 residues. The CDR3 spells CASARDSSYSPLHF. DNA of the CDR3: TGTGCTAGTGCCCGGGACAGTTCTTATTCACCCCTCCACTTT.

This clonotype was seen at least ten times. The V call is TRBV30, the J call TRBJ1-5; D uncertain. The germline gives CDR1 GTSNPN, CDR2 SVGIG (reference sequence). The CDR3 contains 14 residues. V lost 2 bases and J 4 bases, leaving 12 bases between the germline ends. CDR3 sequence: CAWSTLTGNQPQHF. CDR3 nucleotides: TGTGCCTGGAGTACGCTAACGGGAAATCAGCCCCAGCATTTT.

This clonotype was counted ten times or more. V gene TRBV20-1 combines with J gene TRBJ1-5; 7 bases are a match to TRBD1. CDR1 DFQATT and CDR2 SNEGSKA come from the germline V gene (reference sequence). J gave up 0 bases and V 2 bases, and 7 bases lay outside the gene matches. The CDR3 consists of 16 residues. CDR3 nucleotide sequence: TGCAGTGCTAGATCGGTACAGGGGTATAGCAATCAGCCCCAGCATTTT. The encoded protein is CSARSVQGYSNQPQHF.

This clonotype was seen at least ten times. This sequence joins TRBV27 and TRBJ2-1, with 12 bases fitting TRBD2. CDR1 MNHEY and CDR2 SMNVEV come from the germline V gene (reference sequence). V lost 6 bases, J lost 7 bases, and 7 bases stayed unmatched. The CDR3 totals 15 residues. The CDR3 nucleotides read TGTGCCAGCAGCCCTAGGACTAGCGGGGCAAATGAGCAGTTCTTC. It yields the protein CASSPRTSGANEQFF.

This clonotype was detected ten times or more. The V call is TRBV2, the J call TRBJ1-2; D is perhaps TRBD1 (6 bases). The CDR3 spans 16 residues. The germline V gene has CDR1 SNHLY and CDR2 FYNNEI. V shed 5 bases and J shed 0 bases, with 16 bases lying between them. The CDR3 reads CASSREGDFANYGYTF. The CDR3, as DNA: TGTGCCAGCAGTCGGGAGGGGGATTTCGCTAACTATGGCTACACCTTC.

This clonotype is medium-sized by share. The chain couples TRBV27 to TRBJ2-5; possible D gene TRBD1, 5 bases. The CDR3 loop spans 14 amino acids. In germline, CDR1 is MNHEY, CDR2 SMNVEV (reference sequence). Trimming stripped 0 bases from V and 3 bases from J, with 8 bases between. The CDR3 spells CASSLSRREETQYF. The DNA of the CDR3 is TGTGCCAGCAGTTTATCCCGCAGGGAAGAGACCCAGTACTTC.

A few counts support this clonotype. The gene calls are TRBV5-1 and TRBJ2-1; D might be TRBD1 (6 bases). Deletions cut 0 bases from V and 9 bases from J, with 16 bases between. Germline assignment: CDR1 SGHRS and CDR2 YFSETQ. This CDR3 contains 15 residues. The CDR3 coding sequence is TGCGCCAGCAGCTTGGAGGGTGGGTGGGGGCGTGAGCAGTTCTTC. Its protein is CASSLEGGWGREQFF.

This clonotype was seen ten or more times. This rearrangement joins TRBV28 to TRBJ1-1; weak D call: TRBD1 (6 bases). CDR3 length equals 14 residues. V gave up 3 bases and J gave up 1 base, with 9 bases separating them. CDR1 is MDHEN and CDR2 is SYDVKM in the germline V gene. The CDR3 protein is CASSFPGQNTEAFF. Written as DNA, the CDR3 is TGTGCCAGCAGTTTTCCGGGACAGAACACTGAAGCTTTCTTT.

This clonotype was observed many times. The rearrangement links TRBV5-1 to TRBJ2-5; tentatively, D is TRBD2 (6 bases). Germline V gene data show CDR1 as SGHRS and CDR2 as YFSETQ. V lost 5 bases and J 0 bases, leaving 14 bases between the germline ends. CDR3 length: 15 amino acids. In nucleotides, the CDR3 is TGCGCCAGCAGACGAAGGGACTCCTACCAAGAGACCCAGTACTTC. Residues: CASRRRDSYQETQYF.

This clonotype was seen ten or more times. The chain is built from TRBV4-1 and TRBJ1-6; 7 nucleotides line up with TRBD1. The CDR3 extends over 17 amino acids. Trimming removed 4 bases from V and 7 bases from J; junction bases left unmatched: 13. CDR1 is MGHRA and CDR2 is YSYEKL in the germline V gene. CDR3 in DNA: TGCGCCAGCAGCCCTCACGGACAGGCAACTTGGAATTCACCCCTCCACTTT. Translated, it gives CASSPHGQATWNSPLHF.

As concerns this clonotype: This may come from a read error, since a much larger clone is one base off. V is TRBV7-2 and J is TRBJ2-2, with 7 bases that match TRBD1. The length of the CDR3 is 16 residues. The trim removed 4 bases at V and 1 base at J, leaving 6 bases unmatched. Per the germline V gene, CDR1 is SGHTA and CDR2 is FQGNSA. CDR3 bases: TGTGCCAGCAGCTGGGCCGGGACAGTGAACACCGGGGAGCTGTTTTTT. Its translation: CASSWAGTVNTGELFF.

This clonotype was counted at least ten times. The rearrangement links TRBV12-3 or TRBV12-4 to TRBJ1-5, with a possible D match to TRBD1 (5 bases). The CDR3 extends over 13 amino acids. The V gene lost 7 bases and the J gene lost 2 bases, with 9 bases spanning the gap. CDR3 DNA: TGTGCCAGCACAGGGTATCGCAATCAGCCCCAGCATTTT. Translated: CASTGYRNQPQHF.

This clonotype was picked up many times. J is TRBJ2-7 and V is TRBV7-2, with TRBD1 as a possible D gene (6 bases). Between the trimmed V and J ends, which lost 7 bases and 4 bases, there was a span of 11 bases. Germline V CDR1 and CDR2: SGHTA, FQGNSA. This CDR3 comprises 12 residues. For the CDR3, the DNA is TGTGCCAGCACCAAACAGGGTTACGAGCAGTACTTC. Translated: CASTKQGYEQYF.

This rearrangement joins TRBV7-3 to TRBJ2-1, with 13 bases fitting TRBD2. V lost 5 bases to trimming and J lost 7 bases; unmatched junction nucleotides: 8. Looked up from germline, CDR1 is SGHTA and CDR2 is FQGTGA. The CDR3 covers 16 residues. DNA for the CDR3: TGTGCCAGCAGCGAACTAGCGGGGGGGCCCAGGAATGAGCAGTTCTTC. This sequence encodes CASSELAGGPRNEQFF.

This clonotype showed up just once. Possible read error: a much larger clone is one base away. The CDR3 does not close with the conserved phenylalanine or tryptophan, likely indicating a read error. The chain is built from TRBV4-3 and TRBJ2-5, with TRBD2 matching 10 bases. The junction had 20 bases not matched to a gene; V was cut back by 5 bases and J by 5 bases. The CDR3 has 19 residues. Germline loops: CDR1 LGHNA, CDR2 YSLEER. CDR3 loop: CASSKRVQGTSVSKETQYL. The CDR3 DNA follows: TGCGCCAGCAGCAAAAGGGTTCAGGGGACTAGCGTATCGAAGGAGACCCAGTACCTC.

This clonotype was observed many times. This chain joins TRBV4-1 and TRBJ1-4; D is uncertain. The CDR3 has 13 amino acids. CDR1 MGHRA and CDR2 YSYEKL come from the germline V gene. V lost 0 bases and J 11 bases, leaving 10 bases between the germline ends. The CDR3 DNA reads as TGCGCCAGCAGCCAAGAAGGGCGTGGGAAACTGTTTTTT. Its protein is CASSQEGRGKLFF.

On this clonotype: This may arise from a read error, as a much more abundant clone is one base away. Here the CDR3 reads CASSQYVRGNTEAFF. CDR3 nucleotides: TGTGCCAGCAGCCAATATGTCAGGGGAAACACTGAAGCTTTCTTT. V and J are TRBV4-2 and TRBJ1-1; possibly TRBD1 for D (6 bases). V was clipped by 2 bases and J by 2 bases, with 12 bases between them. Germline assignment: CDR1 LGHNA and CDR2 YNFKEQ. The CDR3 contains 15 residues.

This clonotype was counted ten times or more. The V gene is TRBV15, the J gene TRBJ1-5; the D is unclear. Trimming removed 0 bases at V and 4 bases at J, with 1 base between. The germline V gene has CDR1 LNHNV and CDR2 YYDKDF (reference sequence). This CDR3 comprises 12 residues. In DNA form, the CDR3 reads TGTGCCACCAGCAGAGATAATCAGCCCCAGCATTTT. It translates to CATSRDNQPQHF.

This clonotype appeared a single time. This may stem from a read error, because a much larger clone lies one nucleotide away. The V and J genes are TRBV20-1 and TRBJ2-5; 11 bases align to TRBD2. The CDR3 length is 16 residues. Looked up from germline, CDR1 is DFQATT and CDR2 is SNEGSKA (reference sequence). The CDR3 nucleotides read TGCACTGCTAGAGATTTCCGACTAGCGGGGAGGGAGACCCAGTACTTC. It encodes CTARDFRLAGRETQYF.

This clonotype was counted many times. The J gene is TRBJ1-1, the V gene TRBV5-6; D is unresolved. The germline V gene has CDR1 SGHDT and CDR2 YYEEEE. V was clipped by 2 bases and J by 3 bases, with 11 bases between them. The CDR3 loop spans 14 amino acids. The CDR3 sequence: CASSLRPWDTEAFF. The DNA of the CDR3 is TGTGCCAGCAGCTTACGACCCTGGGACACTGAAGCTTTCTTT.